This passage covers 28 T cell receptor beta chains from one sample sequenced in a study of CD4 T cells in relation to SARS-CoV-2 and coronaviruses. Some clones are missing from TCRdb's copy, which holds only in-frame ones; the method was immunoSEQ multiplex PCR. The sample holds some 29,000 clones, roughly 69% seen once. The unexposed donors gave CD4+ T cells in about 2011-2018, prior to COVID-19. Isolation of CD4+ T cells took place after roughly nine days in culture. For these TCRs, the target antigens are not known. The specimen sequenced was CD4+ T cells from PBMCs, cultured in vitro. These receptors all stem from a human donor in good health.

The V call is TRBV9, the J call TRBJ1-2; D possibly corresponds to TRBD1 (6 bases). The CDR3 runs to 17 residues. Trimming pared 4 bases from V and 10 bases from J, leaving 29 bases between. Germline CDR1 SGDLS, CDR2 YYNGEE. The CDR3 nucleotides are TGTGCCAGCAGCCGGTCAAGAGGGGGGGTAGGGGTTAAGGACTACACCTTC. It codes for CASSRSRGGVGVKDYTF.

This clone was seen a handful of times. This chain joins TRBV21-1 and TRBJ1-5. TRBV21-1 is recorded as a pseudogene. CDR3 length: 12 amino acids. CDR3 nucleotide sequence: TGTGCCAGCAGCAAAGGGAATCAGCCCCAGCATTTT. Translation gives CASSKGNQPQHF.

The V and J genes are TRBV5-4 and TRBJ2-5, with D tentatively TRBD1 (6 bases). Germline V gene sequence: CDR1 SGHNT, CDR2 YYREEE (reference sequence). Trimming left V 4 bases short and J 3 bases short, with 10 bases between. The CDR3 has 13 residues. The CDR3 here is CASSDGQKETQYF. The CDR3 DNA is TGTGCCAGCAGCGATGGACAGAAAGAGACCCAGTACTTC.

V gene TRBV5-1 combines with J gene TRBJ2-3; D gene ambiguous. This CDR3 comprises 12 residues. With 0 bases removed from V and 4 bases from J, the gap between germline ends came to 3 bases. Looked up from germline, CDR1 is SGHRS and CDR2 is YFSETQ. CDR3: CASSLESDTQYF. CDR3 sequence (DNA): TGCGCCAGCAGCTTGGAGTCAGATACGCAGTATTTT.

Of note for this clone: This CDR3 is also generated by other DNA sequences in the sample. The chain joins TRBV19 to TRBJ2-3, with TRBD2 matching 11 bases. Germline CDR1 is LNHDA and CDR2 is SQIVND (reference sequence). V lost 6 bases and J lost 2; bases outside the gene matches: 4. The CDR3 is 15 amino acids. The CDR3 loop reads CASRASGGSTDTQYF. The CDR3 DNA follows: TGTGCCAGTAGGGCTAGCGGGGGGTCCACAGATACGCAGTATTTT.

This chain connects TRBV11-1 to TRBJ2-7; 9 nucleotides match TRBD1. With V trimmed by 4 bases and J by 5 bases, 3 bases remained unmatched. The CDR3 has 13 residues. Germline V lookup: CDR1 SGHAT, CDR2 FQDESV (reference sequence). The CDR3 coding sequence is TGTGCCAGCAGCTCGGACAGGGGTCACGAGCAGTACTTC. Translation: CASSSDRGHEQYF.

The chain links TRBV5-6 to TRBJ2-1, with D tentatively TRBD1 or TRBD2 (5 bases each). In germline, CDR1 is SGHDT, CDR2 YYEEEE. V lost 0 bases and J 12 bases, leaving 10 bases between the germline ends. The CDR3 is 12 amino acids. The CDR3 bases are TGTGCCAGCAGCTTGGTGGGGGTCGGGCAGTTCTTC. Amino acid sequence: CASSLVGVGQFF.

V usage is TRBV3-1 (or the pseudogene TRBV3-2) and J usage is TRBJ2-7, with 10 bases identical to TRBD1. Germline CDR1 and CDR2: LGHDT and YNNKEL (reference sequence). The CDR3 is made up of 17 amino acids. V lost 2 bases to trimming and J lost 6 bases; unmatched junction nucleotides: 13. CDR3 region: CASSQTTGGRGISEQYF. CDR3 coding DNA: TGTGCCAGCAGCCAAACGACAGGGGGCAGGGGAATTAGCGAGCAGTACTTC.

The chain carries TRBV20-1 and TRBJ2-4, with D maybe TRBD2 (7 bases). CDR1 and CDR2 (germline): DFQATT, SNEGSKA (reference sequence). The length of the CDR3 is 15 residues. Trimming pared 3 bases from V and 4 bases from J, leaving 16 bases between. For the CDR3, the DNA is TGCAGTGCTAGTGAAGGGGGGGGAGGAAAAAACATTCAGTACTTC. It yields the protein CSASEGGGGKNIQYF.

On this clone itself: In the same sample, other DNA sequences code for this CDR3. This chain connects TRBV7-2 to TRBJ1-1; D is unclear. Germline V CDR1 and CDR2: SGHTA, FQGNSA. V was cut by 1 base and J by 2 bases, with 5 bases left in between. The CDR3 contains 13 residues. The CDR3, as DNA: TGTGCCAGCAGCTTAGACCGAAACACTGAAGCTTTCTTT. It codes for CASSLDRNTEAFF.

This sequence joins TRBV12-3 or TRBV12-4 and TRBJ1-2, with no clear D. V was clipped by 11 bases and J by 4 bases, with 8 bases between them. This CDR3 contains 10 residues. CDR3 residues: CASLGYGYTF. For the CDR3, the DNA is TGTGCCTCACTTGGCTATGGCTACACCTTC.

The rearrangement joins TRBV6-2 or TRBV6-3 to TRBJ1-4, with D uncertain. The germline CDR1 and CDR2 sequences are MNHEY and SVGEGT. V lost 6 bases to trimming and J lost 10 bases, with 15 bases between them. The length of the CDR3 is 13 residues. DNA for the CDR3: TGTGCCAGCAGCCCGACCGGCGGCGGAAAACTGTTTTTT. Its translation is CASSPTGGGKLFF.

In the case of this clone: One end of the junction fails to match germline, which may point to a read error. The CDR3 loop reads CSVEGPRWGDNCF. CDR3 nucleotide sequence: TGCAGCGTTGAAGGACCTAGGTGGGGGGACAACTGCTTC. The V and J genes are TRBV29-1 and TRBJ1-2; D perhaps matches TRBD1 (6 bases). In germline, CDR1 is SQVTM, CDR2 ANQGSEA. The CDR3 has 13 amino acids.

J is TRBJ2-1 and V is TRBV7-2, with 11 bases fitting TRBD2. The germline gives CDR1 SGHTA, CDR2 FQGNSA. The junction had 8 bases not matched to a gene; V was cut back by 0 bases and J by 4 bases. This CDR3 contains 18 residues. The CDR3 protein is CASSLAISGGASYNEQFF. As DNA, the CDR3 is TGTGCCAGCAGCTTAGCGATTAGCGGGGGGGCCTCGTACAATGAGCAGTTCTTC.

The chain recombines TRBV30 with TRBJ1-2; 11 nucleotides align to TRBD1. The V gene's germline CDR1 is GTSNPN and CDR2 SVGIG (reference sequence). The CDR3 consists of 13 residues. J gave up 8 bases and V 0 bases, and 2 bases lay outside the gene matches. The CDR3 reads CAWSVGTGGGYTF. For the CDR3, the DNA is TGTGCCTGGAGTGTGGGGACAGGGGGAGGCTACACCTTC.

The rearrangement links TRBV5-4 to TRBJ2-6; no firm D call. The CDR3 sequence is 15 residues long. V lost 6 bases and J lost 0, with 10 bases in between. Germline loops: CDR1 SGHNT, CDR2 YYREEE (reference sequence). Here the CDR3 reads CASTRGLSGANVLTF. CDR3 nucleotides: TGTGCCAGCACTCGTGGTCTCTCTGGGGCCAACGTCCTGACTTTC.

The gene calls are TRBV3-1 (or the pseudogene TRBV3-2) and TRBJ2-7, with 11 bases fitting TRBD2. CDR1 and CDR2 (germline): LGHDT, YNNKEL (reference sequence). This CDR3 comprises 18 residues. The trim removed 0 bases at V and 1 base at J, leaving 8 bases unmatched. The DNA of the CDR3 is TGTGCCAGCAGCCAAGATAAGGGGCTAGCGGGGGGTTCCTACGAGCAGTACTTC. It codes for CASSQDKGLAGGSYEQYF.

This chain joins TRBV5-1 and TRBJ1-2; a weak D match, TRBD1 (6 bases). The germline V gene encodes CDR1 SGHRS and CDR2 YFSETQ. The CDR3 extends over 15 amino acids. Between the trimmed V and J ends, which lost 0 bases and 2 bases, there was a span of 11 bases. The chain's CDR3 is CASSLAPGANYGYTF. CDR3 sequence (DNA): TGCGCCAGCAGCTTGGCACCAGGGGCGAACTATGGCTACACCTTC. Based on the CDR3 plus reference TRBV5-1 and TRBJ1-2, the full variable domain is KAGVTQTPRYLIKTRGQQVTLSCSPISGHRSVSWYQQTPGQGLQFLFEYFSETQRNKGNFPGRFSGRQFSNSRSEMNVSTLELGDSALYLCASSLAPGANYGYTFGSGTRLTVV.

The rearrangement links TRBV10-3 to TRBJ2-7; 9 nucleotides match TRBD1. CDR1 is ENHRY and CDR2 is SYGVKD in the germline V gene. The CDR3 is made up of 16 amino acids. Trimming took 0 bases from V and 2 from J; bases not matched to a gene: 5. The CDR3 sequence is CAISESRTGDTYEQYF. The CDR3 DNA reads TGTGCCATCAGTGAGTCGAGGACAGGGGATACCTACGAGCAGTACTTC.

The CDR3 reads CASSLGGRAADTQYF. CDR3 nucleotides: TGTGCCAGCAGCTTGGGCGGGAGGGCGGCAGATACGCAGTATTTT. This rearrangement joins TRBV5-4 to TRBJ2-3; 9 nucleotides line up with TRBD2. The germline V gene encodes CDR1 SGHNT and CDR2 YYREEE (reference sequence). The CDR3 totals 15 residues. Losses at the gene ends were 0 bases for V and 4 bases for J; bases not matched to a gene: 3. Full variable domain (rest looked up from reference TRBV5-4 and TRBJ2-3): ETGVTQSPTHLIKTRGQQVTLRCSSQSGHNTVSWYQQALGQGPQFIFQYYREEENGRGNFPPRFSGLQFPNYSSELNVNALELDDSALYLCASSLGGRAADTQYFGPGTRLTVL.

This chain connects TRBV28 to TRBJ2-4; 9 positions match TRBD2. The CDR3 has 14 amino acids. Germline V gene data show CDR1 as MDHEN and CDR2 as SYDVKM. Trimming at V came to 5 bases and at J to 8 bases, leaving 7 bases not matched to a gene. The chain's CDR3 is CASSAGGVIDIQYF. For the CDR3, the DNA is TGTGCCAGCAGTGCGGGAGGGGTCATTGACATTCAGTACTTC.

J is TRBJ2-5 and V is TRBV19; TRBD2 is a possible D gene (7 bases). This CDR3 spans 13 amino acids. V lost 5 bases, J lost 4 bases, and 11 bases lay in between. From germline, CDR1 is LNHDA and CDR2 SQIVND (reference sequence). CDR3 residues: CASSQGGGETQYF. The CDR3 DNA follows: TGTGCCAGTAGTCAAGGGGGGGGAGAGACCCAGTACTTC.

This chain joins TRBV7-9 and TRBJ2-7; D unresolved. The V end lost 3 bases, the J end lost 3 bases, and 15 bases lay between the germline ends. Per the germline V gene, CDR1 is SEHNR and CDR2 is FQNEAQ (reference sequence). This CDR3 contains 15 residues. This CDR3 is CASSLADQPNYEQYF. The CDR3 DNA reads TGTGCCAGCAGCTTGGCGGACCAGCCCAACTACGAGCAGTACTTC.

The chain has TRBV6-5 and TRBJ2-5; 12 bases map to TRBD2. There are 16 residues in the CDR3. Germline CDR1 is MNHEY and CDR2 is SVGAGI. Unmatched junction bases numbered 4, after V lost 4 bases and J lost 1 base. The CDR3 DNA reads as TGTGCCAGCAGTTCCCTAGCGGGAGGGAGCCAAGAGACCCAGTACTTC. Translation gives CASSSLAGGSQETQYF.

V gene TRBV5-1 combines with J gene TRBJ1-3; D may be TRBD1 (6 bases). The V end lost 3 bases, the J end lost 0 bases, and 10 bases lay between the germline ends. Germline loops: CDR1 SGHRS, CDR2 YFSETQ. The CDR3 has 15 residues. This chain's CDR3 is CASSYDRSSGNTIYF. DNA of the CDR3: TGCGCCAGCAGCTACGACAGGAGCTCTGGAAACACCATATATTTT.

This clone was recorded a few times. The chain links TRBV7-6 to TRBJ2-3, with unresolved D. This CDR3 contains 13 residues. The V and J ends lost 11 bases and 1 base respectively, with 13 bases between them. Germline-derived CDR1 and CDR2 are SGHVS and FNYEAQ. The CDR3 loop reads CASAQLRTDTQYF. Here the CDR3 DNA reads TGTGCCTCAGCGCAGCTCCGCACAGATACGCAGTATTTT.

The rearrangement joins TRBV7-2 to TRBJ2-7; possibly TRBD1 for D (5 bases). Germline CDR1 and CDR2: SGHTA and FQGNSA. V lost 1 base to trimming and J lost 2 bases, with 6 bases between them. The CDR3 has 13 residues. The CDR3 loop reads CASSLGTTYEQYF. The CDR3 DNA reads TGTGCCAGCAGCTTAGGGACAACCTACGAGCAGTACTTC.

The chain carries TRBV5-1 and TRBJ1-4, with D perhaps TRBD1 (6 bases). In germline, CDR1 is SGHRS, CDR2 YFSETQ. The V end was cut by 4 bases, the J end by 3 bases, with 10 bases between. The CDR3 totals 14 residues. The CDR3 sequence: CASSRTEPNEKLFF. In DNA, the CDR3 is TGCGCCAGCAGCCGGACAGAACCTAATGAAAAACTGTTTTTT.